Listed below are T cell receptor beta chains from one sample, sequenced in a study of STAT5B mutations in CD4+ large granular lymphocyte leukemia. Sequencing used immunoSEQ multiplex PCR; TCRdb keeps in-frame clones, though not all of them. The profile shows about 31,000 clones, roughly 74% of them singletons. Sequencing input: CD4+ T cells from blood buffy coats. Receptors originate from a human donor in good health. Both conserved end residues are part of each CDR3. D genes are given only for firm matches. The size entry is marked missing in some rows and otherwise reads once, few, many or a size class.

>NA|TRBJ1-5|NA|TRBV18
CASSPIQGNQPQHF
TGTGCCAGCTCACCTATACAGGGCAATCAGCCCCAGCATTTT
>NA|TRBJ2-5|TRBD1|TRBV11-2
CASSFGSGGRPETQYF
TGTGCCAGCAGCTTTGGATCAGGGGGCAGGCCAGAGACCCAGTACTTC
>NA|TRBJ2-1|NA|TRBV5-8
CASSFIPVWARSSYNEQFF
TGTGCCAGCAGCTTTATCCCAGTTTGGGCTCGTAGCTCCTACAATGAGCAGTTCTTC
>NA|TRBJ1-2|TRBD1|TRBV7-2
CASSPRTGANYGYTF
TGTGCCAGCAGCCCCCGGACAGGGGCTAACTATGGCTACACCTTC
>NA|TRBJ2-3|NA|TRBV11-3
CASSPGLGDTDTQYF
TGTGCCAGCAGCCCGGGGTTGGGTGACACAGATACGCAGTATTTT
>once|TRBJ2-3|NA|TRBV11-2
CASSLDRNTDTQYF
TGTGCCAGCAGCTTAGATCGGAACACAGATACGCAGTATTTT
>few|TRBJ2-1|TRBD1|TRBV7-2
CASSSTGGAGQQFF
TGTGCCAGCAGCTCAACAGGGGGCGCGGGGCAGCAGTTCTTC
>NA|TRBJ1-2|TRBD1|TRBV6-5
CASSQDRNYGYTF
TGTGCCAGCAGCCAGGACAGGAACTATGGCTACACCTTC
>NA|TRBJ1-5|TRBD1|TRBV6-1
CASIMTGGNQPQHF
TGTGCCAGCATAATGACAGGGGGAAATCAGCCCCAGCATTTT
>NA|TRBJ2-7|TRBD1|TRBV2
CASSAGTGVREQYF
TGTGCCAGCAGCGCCGGGACAGGGGTGCGGGAGCAGTACTTC
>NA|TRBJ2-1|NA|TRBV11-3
CASSSGQVTNEQFF
TGTGCCAGCAGCTCGGGACAAGTGACGAATGAGCAGTTCTTC
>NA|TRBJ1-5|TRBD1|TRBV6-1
CASTGTGNYQPQHF
TGTGCCAGCACCGGGACAGGGAATTATCAGCCCCAGCATTTT
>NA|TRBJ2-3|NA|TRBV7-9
CASSLEAFADTQYF
TGTGCCAGCAGCTTAGAGGCCTTCGCAGATACGCAGTATTTT
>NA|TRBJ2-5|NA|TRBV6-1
CASSEMVLVWGTQYF
TGTGCCAGCAGTGAAATGGTACTCGTATGGGGGACCCAGTACTTC
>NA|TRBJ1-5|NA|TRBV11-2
CASSLSGNQPQHF
TGTGCCAGCAGCCTTTCTGGTAATCAGCCCCAGCATTTT
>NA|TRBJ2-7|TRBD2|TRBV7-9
CASSSTSGTYEQYF
TGTGCCAGCAGCTCAACTAGCGGGACCTACGAGCAGTACTTC
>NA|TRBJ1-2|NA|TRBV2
CASKENYGYTF
TGTGCCAGCAAGGAGAACTATGGCTACACCTTC
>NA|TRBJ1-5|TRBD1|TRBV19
CASSIAGGGSNQPQHF
TGTGCCAGTAGTATAGCAGGGGGGGGTAGCAATCAGCCCCAGCATTTT
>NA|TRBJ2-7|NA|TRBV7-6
CASSLTTDRASPPYEQYF
TGTGCCAGCAGCTTAACCACCGACCGTGCTTCTCCCCCCTACGAGCAGTACTTC
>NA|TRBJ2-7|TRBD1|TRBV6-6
CASSRGTGAYEQYF
TGTGCCAGCAGCCGAGGGACAGGGGCCTACGAGCAGTACTTC
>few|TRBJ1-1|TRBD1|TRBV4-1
CASSQDFPGGVSEAFF
TGCGCCAGCAGCCAAGACTTTCCAGGGGGTGTGTCTGAAGCTTTCTTT
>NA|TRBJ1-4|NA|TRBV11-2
CASSLAGPEEKLFF
TGTGCCAGCAGCTTAGCGGGACCCGAGGAAAAACTGTTTTTT
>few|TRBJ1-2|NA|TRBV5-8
CASSLGPDFNYGYTF
TGTGCCAGCAGCTTGGGCCCCGACTTTAACTATGGCTACACCTTC
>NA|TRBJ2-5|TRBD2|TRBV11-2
CASSLGLAGRETQYF
TGTGCCAGCAGCTTAGGTCTAGCGGGGAGGGAGACCCAGTACTTC
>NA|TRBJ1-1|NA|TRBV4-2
CASSQDSVNTEAFF
TGTGCCAGCAGCCAAGATTCGGTGAACACTGAAGCTTTCTTT
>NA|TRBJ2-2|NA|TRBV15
CATSSRVGELFF
TGTGCCACCAGCAGCAGGGTAGGGGAGCTGTTTTTT
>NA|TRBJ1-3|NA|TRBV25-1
CASQGTGNTIYF
TGTGCCAGCCAGGGAACTGGAAACACCATATATTTT
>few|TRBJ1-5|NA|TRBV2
CASSEERDSNQPQHF
TGTGCCAGCAGTGAAGAAAGGGATAGCAATCAGCCCCAGCATTTT